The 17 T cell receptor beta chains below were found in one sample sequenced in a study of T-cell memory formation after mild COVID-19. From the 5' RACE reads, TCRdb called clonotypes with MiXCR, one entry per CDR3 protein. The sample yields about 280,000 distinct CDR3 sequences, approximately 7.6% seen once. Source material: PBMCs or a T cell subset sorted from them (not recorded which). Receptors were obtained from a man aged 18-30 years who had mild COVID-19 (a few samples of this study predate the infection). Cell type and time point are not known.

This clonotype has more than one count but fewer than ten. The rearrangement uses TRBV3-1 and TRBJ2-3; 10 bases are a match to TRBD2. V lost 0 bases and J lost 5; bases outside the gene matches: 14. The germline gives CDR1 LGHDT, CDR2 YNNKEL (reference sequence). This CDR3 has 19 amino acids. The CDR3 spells CASSQDLGFSGGARDTQYF. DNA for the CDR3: TGTGCCAGCAGCCAAGATTTGGGTTTCAGCGGGGGGGCCAGAGATACGCAGTATTTT.

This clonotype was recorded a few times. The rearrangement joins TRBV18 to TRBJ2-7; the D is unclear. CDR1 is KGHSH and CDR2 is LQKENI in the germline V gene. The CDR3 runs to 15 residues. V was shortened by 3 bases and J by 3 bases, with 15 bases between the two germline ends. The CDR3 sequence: CASSPSGQAGYEQYV. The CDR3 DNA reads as TGTGCCAGCTCACCCTCCGGGCAGGCCGGCTACGAGCAGTACGTC.

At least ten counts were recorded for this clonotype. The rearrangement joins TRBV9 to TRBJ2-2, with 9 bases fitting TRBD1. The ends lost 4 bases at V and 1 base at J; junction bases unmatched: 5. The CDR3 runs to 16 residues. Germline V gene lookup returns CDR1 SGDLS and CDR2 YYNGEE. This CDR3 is CASSIRDRVNTGELFF. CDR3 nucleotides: TGTGCCAGCAGCATCCGGGACAGGGTGAACACCGGGGAGCTGTTTTTT.

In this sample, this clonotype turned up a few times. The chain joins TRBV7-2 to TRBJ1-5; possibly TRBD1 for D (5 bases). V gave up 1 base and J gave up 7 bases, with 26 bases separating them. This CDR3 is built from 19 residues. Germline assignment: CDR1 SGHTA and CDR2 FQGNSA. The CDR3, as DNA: TGTGCCAGCAGCTTAGTGCATTGGGGAGGGACTCCAGGGATCCAGCCCCAGCATTTT. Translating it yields CASSLVHWGGTPGIQPQHF. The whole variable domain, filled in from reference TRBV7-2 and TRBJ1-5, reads GAGVSQSPSNKVTEKGKDVELRCDPISGHTALYWYRQSLGQGLEFLIYFQGNSAPDKSGLPSDRFSAERTGGSVSTLTIQRTQQEDSAVYLCASSLVHWGGTPGIQPQHFGDGTRLSIL.

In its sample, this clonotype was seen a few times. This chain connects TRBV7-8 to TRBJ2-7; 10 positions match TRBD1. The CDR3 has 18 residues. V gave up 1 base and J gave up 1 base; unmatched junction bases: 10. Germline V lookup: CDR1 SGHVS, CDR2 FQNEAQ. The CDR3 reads CASSLGYRGDRGSYEQYF. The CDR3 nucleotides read TGTGCCAGCAGCTTAGGGTATCGGGGGGACAGGGGATCCTACGAGCAGTACTTC.

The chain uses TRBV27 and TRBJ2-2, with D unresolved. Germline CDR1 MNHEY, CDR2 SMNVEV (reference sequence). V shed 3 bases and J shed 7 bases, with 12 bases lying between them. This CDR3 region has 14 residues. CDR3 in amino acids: CASSFFSSGGELFF. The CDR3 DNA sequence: TGTGCCAGCAGTTTTTTCTCTTCTGGCGGGGAGCTGTTTTTT.

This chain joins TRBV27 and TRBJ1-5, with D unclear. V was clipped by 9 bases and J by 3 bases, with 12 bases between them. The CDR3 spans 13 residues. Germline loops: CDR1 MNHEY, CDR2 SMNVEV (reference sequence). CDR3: CASSFGLNQPQHF. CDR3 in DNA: TGTGCCAGTTCGTTTGGCCTCAATCAGCCCCAGCATTTT.

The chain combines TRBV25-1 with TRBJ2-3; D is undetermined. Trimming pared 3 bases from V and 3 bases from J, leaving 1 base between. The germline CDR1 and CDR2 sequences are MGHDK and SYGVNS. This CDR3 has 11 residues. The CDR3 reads CASSETDTQYF. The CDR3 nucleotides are TGTGCCAGCAGTGAGACAGATACGCAGTATTTT.

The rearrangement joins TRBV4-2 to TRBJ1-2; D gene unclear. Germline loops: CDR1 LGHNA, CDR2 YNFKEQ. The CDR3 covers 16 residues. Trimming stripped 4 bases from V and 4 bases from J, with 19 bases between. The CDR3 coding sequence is TGTGCCAGCAGCCCAGTGACCGCTCGGGAAGCCTATGGCTACACCTTC. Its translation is CASSPVTAREAYGYTF.

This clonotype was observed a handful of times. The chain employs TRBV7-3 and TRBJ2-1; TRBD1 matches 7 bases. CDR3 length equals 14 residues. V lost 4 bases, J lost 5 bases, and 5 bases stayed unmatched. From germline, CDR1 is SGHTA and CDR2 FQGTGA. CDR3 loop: CASSSWTGNNEQFF. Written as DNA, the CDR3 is TGTGCCAGCAGCTCCTGGACAGGAAACAATGAGCAGTTCTTC.

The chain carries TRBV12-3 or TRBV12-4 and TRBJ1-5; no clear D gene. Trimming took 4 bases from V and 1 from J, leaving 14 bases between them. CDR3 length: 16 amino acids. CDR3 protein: CASSSFHGASNQPQHF. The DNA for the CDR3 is TGTGCCAGCAGTTCATTTCACGGAGCAAGCAATCAGCCCCAGCATTTT.

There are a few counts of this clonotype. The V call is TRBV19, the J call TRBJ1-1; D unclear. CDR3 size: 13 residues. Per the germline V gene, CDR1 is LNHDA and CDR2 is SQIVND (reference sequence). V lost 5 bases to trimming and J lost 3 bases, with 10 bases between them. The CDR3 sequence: CASSASPDTEAFF. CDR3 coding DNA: TGTGCCAGTAGTGCTAGCCCTGACACTGAAGCTTTCTTT.

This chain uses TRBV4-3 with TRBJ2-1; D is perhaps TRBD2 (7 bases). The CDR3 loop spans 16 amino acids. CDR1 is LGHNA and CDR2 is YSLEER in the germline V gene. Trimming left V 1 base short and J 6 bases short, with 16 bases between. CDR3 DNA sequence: TGCGCCAGCAGCCAAGGGTCGGCGGGGGCGGGCAATGAGCAGTTCTTC. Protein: CASSQGSAGAGNEQFF.

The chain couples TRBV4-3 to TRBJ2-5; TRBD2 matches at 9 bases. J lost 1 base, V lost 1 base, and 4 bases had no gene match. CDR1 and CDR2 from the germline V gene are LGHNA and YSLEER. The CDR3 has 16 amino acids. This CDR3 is CASSQVSGGLQETQYF. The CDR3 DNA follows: TGCGCCAGCAGCCAAGTTAGCGGGGGCCTCCAAGAGACCCAGTACTTC.

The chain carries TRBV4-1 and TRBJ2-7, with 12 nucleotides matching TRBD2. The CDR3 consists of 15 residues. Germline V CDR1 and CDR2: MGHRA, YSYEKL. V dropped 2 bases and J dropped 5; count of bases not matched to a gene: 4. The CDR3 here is CASSQTSGGFDEQYV. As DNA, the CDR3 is TGCGCCAGCAGCCAAACTAGCGGGGGGTTCGACGAGCAGTACGTC.

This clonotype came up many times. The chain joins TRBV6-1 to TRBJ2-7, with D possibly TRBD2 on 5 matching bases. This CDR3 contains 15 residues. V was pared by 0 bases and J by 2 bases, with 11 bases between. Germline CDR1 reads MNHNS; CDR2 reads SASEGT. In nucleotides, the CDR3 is TGTGCCAGCAGTGAAGCAGGGTCGCGGGCCTACGAGCAGTACTTC. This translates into CASSEAGSRAYEQYF.

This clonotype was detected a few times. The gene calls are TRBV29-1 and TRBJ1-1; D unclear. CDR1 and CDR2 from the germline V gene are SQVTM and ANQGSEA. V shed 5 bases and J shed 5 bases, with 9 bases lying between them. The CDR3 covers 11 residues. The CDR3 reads CSVRATTEAFF. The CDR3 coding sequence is TGCAGCGTTAGGGCAACTACTGAAGCTTTCTTT.